This T cell receptor beta chain derives from a study of blood T cells in healthy people across ages. Whole-study findings and limits: Observed TCR beta diversity per million T cells went down as age went up. This fall followed a roughly linear course with age.

Next came a second PCR, run for about 7 to 12 cycles, which used a sample-barcoded 5' primer along with a J-beta primer mix. TCRdb ran MiXCR on the 5' RACE reads and lists one entry per CDR3 protein. The data hold hundreds of thousands of distinct CDR3 sequences, with approximately 35% observed a single time. On this clonotype: Its antigen is still unknown. This may stem from a read error, because a much larger clone lies one nucleotide away.

The authors drew around 11 milliliters of peripheral blood from each donor. The authors extracted at least 6 micrograms of total RNA per sample. This CDR3 contains 17 residues. Germline V gene data show CDR1 as LGHNA and CDR2 as YNFKEQ. The chain recombines TRBV4-2 with TRBJ2-1; D could derive from TRBD1 or TRBD2 (6 bases each). The source of this sequence is a man aged 18 to 30 in good health. The sample consisted of blood. CDR3 coding DNA: TGTGCCAGCAGCCAAGAAGGGGGGCAGTTCTCCTGCAATGAGCAGTTCTTC. It yields the protein CASSQEGGQFSCNEQFF.